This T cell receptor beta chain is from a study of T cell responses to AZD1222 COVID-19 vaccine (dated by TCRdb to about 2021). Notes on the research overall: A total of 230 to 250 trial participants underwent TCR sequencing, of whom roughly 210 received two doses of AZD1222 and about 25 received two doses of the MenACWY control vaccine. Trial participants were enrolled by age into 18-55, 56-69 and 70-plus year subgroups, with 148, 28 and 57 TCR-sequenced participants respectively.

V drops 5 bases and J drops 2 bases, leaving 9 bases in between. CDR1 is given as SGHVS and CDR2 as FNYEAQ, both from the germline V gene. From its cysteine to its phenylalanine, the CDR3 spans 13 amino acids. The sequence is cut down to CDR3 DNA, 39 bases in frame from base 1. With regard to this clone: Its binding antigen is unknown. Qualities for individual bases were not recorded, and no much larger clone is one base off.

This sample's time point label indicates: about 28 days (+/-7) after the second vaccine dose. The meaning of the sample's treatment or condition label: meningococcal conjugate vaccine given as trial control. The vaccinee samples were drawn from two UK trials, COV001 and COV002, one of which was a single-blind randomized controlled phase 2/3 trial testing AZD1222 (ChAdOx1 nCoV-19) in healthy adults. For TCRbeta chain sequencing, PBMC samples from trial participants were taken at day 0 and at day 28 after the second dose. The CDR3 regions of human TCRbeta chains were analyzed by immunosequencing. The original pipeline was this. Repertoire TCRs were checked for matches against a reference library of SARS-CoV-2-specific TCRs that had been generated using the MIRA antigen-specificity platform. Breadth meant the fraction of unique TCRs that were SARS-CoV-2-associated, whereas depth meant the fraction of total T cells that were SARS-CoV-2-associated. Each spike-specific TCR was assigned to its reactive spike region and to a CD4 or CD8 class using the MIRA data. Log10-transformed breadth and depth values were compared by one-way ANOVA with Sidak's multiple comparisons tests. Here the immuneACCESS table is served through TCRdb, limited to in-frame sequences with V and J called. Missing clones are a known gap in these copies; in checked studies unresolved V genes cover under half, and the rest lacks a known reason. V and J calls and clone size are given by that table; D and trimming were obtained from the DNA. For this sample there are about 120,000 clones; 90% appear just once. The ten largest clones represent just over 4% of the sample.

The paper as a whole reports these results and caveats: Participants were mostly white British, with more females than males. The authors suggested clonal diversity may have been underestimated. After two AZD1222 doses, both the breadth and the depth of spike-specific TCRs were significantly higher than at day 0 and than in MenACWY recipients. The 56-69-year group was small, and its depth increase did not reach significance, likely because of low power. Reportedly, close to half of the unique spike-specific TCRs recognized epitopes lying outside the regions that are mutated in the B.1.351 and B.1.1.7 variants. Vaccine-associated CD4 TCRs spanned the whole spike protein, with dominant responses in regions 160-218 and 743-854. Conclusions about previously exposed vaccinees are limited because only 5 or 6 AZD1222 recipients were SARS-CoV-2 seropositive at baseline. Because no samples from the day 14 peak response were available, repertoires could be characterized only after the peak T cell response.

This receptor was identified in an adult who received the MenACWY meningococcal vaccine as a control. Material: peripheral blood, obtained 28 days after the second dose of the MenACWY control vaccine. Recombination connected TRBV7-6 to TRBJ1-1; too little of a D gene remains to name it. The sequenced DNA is TGTGCCAGCAGCCTAACAGAAAACACTGAAGCTTTCTTT. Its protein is CASSLTENTEAFF.